This T cell receptor beta chain was documented in a study of T cell changes during pregnancy in multiple sclerosis. This table comes from immunoSEQ multiplex PCR, and its TCRdb copy is limited to in-frame clones, with some not included. The sample includes 75,000 to 90,000 clones, roughly 92% seen only once; the top ten take approximately 0.2%. This CDR3 contains 14 residues. The V segment lost 5 bases and the J segment 2 bases; nucleotides outside the gene matches: 5. CDR1 is LNHDA and CDR2 is SQIVND in the germline V gene (reference sequence). The TCR was taken from a female donor with multiple sclerosis, enrolled in a pregnancy study. The specimen was CD4+ T cells from peripheral blood mononuclear cells, collected before pregnancy. J is TRBJ1-2 and V is TRBV19; TRBD1 matches at 7 bases. DNA of the CDR3: TGTGCCAGTAGTGCCGGGACAGCAAACTATGGCTACACCTTC. This gives the protein CASSAGTANYGYTF.